These 31 T cell receptor beta chains share one sample of origin, sequenced in a study of shared clonotypes between healthy human individuals. Libraries were prepared by immunoSEQ multiplex PCR; TCRdb keeps only in-frame clonotypes and omits some of them. The data show under 2.5 million clones, with around 93% seen just once and roughly 0.34% held by the top ten. Sequencing was done on a sample of naive CD4+ T cells from PBMCs. Subset noted: CD45RA+ positively selected. The receptor set was obtained from a man aged 18 to 30 in good health. Some clones in this sample may be carry-over from other donors' samples.

The V gene is TRBV28, the J gene TRBJ1-2; 8 bases agree with TRBD1. Per germline, CDR1 MDHEN and CDR2 SYDVKM. J lost 3 bases, V lost 2 bases, and 11 bases had no gene match. The length of the CDR3 is 17 residues. CDR3 DNA sequence: TGTGCCAGCAGTTTACCAGGCAGGGGGCCCGGCTACTATGGCTACACCTTC. As protein: CASSLPGRGPGYYGYTF.

This clone was counted a single time. V and J are TRBV4-1 and TRBJ2-2; D remains unclear. There are 13 residues in the CDR3. The germline gives CDR1 MGHRA, CDR2 YSYEKL. V was pared by 2 bases and J by 4 bases, with 5 bases between. The CDR3 region has the DNA TGCGCCAGCAGCCAACGGTCCACCGGGGAGCTGTTTTTT. Protein product: CASSQRSTGELFF.

V and J are TRBV19 and TRBJ2-2; 7 bases agree with TRBD2. This CDR3 comprises 16 residues. Germline loops: CDR1 LNHDA, CDR2 SQIVND (reference sequence). V lost 1 base to trimming and J lost 1 base; unmatched junction nucleotides: 3. The chain's CDR3 is CASSIGLAVNTGELFF. DNA of the CDR3: TGTGCCAGTAGTATAGGTCTAGCGGTGAACACCGGGGAGCTGTTTTTT.

Here the CDR3 reads CASRGHGGTYNEQFF. CDR3 in DNA: TGTGCCAGCAGGGGCCATGGCGGGACTTACAATGAGCAGTTCTTC. The V and J genes are TRBV27 and TRBJ2-1; TRBD2 is a possible D gene (6 bases). V lost 6 bases to trimming and J lost 4 bases, with 16 bases between them. The CDR3 has 15 amino acids. Germline V gives CDR1 MNHEY, CDR2 SMNVEV (reference sequence).

This sequence joins TRBV4-1 and TRBJ1-5, with TRBD1 matching 7 bases. The CDR3 spans 17 residues. CDR1 and CDR2 (germline): MGHRA, YSYEKL. With 1 base clipped from V and 4 bases from J, the junction kept 10 bases outside the gene matches. CDR3 region: CASSQVQGRSRNQPQHF. DNA of the CDR3: TGCGCCAGCAGCCAAGTACAGGGGAGGTCTCGGAATCAGCCCCAGCATTTT.

On this clone: The same CDR3 is also encoded by other DNA sequences in this sample. J is TRBJ2-3 and V is TRBV28; 14 positions agree with TRBD2. The CDR3 totals 17 residues. The V segment lost 0 bases and the J segment 5 bases; nucleotides outside the gene matches: 4. Germline V gene lookup returns CDR1 MDHEN and CDR2 SYDVKM. The CDR3, as DNA: TGTGCCAGCAGTTTATGGACTAGCGGGAGGGCCAGAGATACGCAGTATTTT. Its protein is CASSLWTSGRARDTQYF.

This chain links TRBV6-1 with TRBJ1-5; 7 bases map to TRBD1. The V gene end was trimmed by 7 bases and the J gene end by 0 bases; junction bases not matched to a gene: 6. Germline lookup yields CDR1 MNHNS and CDR2 SASEGT. The CDR3 is 15 amino acids. The CDR3 loop reads CASTKGAYSNQPQHF. The CDR3 DNA sequence: TGTGCCAGCACCAAGGGGGCTTATAGCAATCAGCCCCAGCATTTT.

The V gene is TRBV9, the J gene TRBJ2-7; TRBD2 aligns across 7 bases. This CDR3 is 15 amino acids long. The ends lost 3 bases at V and 0 bases at J; junction bases unmatched: 6. The germline CDR1 and CDR2 sequences are SGDLS and YYNGEE. This chain's CDR3 is CASSEVAGSSYEQYF. As DNA, the CDR3 is TGTGCCAGCAGCGAAGTAGCGGGTAGCTCCTACGAGCAGTACTTC.

This chain uses TRBV19 with TRBJ2-7, with D possibly matching TRBD1 (5 bases). The CDR3 is 15 residues long. V dropped 0 bases and J dropped 7 bases, with 16 bases sitting between them. From germline, CDR1 is LNHDA and CDR2 SQIVND (reference sequence). DNA of the CDR3: TGTGCCAGTAGTATAGATCAAAGGACATTCAAAGAGCAGTACTTC. As protein: CASSIDQRTFKEQYF.

This clone has a single count. The V and J genes are TRBV6-1 and TRBJ2-3; tentatively, D is TRBD1 or TRBD2 (5 bases each). Trimming took 4 bases from V and 2 from J, leaving 16 bases between them. CDR1 and CDR2 from the germline V gene are MNHNS and SASEGT. The CDR3 sequence is 16 residues long. The CDR3 is CASSGDRLRITDTQYF. The CDR3 DNA sequence: TGTGCCAGCAGTGGGGACCGCCTAAGGATCACAGATACGCAGTATTTT.

The chain recombines TRBV7-3 with TRBJ2-2, with 9 bases fitting TRBD2. This CDR3 region has 17 residues. V lost 5 bases to trimming and J lost 4 bases; unmatched junction nucleotides: 11. CDR1 is SGHTA and CDR2 is FQGTGA in the germline V gene. CDR3 amino acids: CASSAGLAGVSTGELFF. The CDR3, as DNA: TGTGCCAGCAGCGCGGGGTTAGCGGGAGTGAGCACCGGGGAGCTGTTTTTT. Full variable domain (rest looked up from reference TRBV7-3 and TRBJ2-2): GAGVSQTPSNKVTEKGKYVELRCDPISGHTALYWYRQSLGQGPEFLIYFQGTGAADDSGLPNDRFFAVRPEGSVSTLKIQRTERGDSAVYLCASSAGLAGVSTGELFFGEGSRLTVL.

The V gene is TRBV28, the J gene TRBJ1-2, with TRBD1 matching over 10 bases. CDR1 MDHEN and CDR2 SYDVKM come from the germline V gene. This CDR3 contains 14 residues. Losses at the gene ends were 5 bases for V and 8 bases for J; bases not matched to a gene: 8. CDR3 sequence (DNA): TGTGCCAGCAGTCCCTGGACAGGGGGAGACGGCTACACCTTC. Protein: CASSPWTGGDGYTF.

This clone was seen once. The genes are TRBV2 and TRBJ1-1, with D possibly being TRBD1 (6 bases). The CDR3 extends over 15 amino acids. Germline lookup yields CDR1 SNHLY and CDR2 FYNNEI. The germline V and J ends were trimmed by 7 bases and 1 base, with 16 bases remaining between them. CDR3 sequence (DNA): TGTGCCAGCAAAGGGGGTGCGACAGGGAACACTGAAGCTTTCTTT. It specifies CASKGGATGNTEAFF.

The sample holds one count of this clone. The rearrangement uses TRBV6-5 and TRBJ1-1, with 7 bases identical to TRBD1. The CDR3 covers 15 residues. The germline V gene has CDR1 MNHEY and CDR2 SVGAGI. Losses at the gene ends were 6 bases for V and 1 base for J; bases not matched to a gene: 8. CDR3 DNA sequence: TGTGCCAGCAGCCCCTACAGGGGACAGAACACTGAAGCTTTCTTT. It encodes CASSPYRGQNTEAFF.

The chain couples TRBV28 to TRBJ1-3; 10 positions agree with TRBD1. The J segment lost 4 bases and the V segment lost 5 bases, leaving 8 bases of the junction unmatched. Germline V gives CDR1 MDHEN, CDR2 SYDVKM. The CDR3 extends over 16 amino acids. CDR3 region: CASSPRPGQGGNTIYF. The CDR3 DNA follows: TGTGCCAGCAGTCCAAGACCGGGACAGGGGGGAAACACCATATATTTT.

The chain is built from TRBV9 and TRBJ2-2, with no clear D. Looked up from germline, CDR1 is SGDLS and CDR2 is YYNGEE. Trimming cost V 4 bases and J 0 bases, with 13 bases left between them. The CDR3 extends over 16 amino acids. The CDR3 is CASSPSWAANTGELFF. CDR3 coding DNA: TGTGCCAGCAGCCCAAGTTGGGCGGCGAACACCGGGGAGCTGTTTTTT.

The V gene is TRBV29-1, the J gene TRBJ1-1; 7 bases fit TRBD1. The V segment lost 7 bases and the J segment 7 bases; nucleotides outside the gene matches: 18. The germline V gene encodes CDR1 SQVTM and CDR2 ANQGSEA. The CDR3 is made up of 15 amino acids. This CDR3 reads CSAGGWGRGRIEAFF. DNA of the CDR3: TGCAGCGCCGGGGGATGGGGGAGGGGGCGAATTGAAGCTTTCTTT.

V gene TRBV19 combines with J gene TRBJ2-7; TRBD1 matches 7 bases. In germline, CDR1 is LNHDA, CDR2 SQIVND (reference sequence). V shed 4 bases and J 0 bases; nucleotides not matched to a gene: 6. This CDR3 is built from 15 residues. The CDR3 reads CASSRQGRSSYEQYF. The CDR3 DNA sequence: TGTGCCAGTAGTAGACAGGGCCGATCCTCCTACGAGCAGTACTTC.

The V call is TRBV29-1, the J call TRBJ2-7; 8 nucleotides agree with TRBD1. The V segment lost 7 bases and the J segment 4 bases; nucleotides outside the gene matches: 9. The CDR3 consists of 13 residues. Germline V gene data show CDR1 as SQVTM and CDR2 as ANQGSEA. In nucleotides, the CDR3 is TGCAGCGCTGGGGACAGGCCCCCTTACGAGCAGTACTTC. This codes for CSAGDRPPYEQYF.

The genes are TRBV6-5 and TRBJ1-2, with no clear D. The CDR3 totals 14 residues. Per germline, CDR1 MNHEY and CDR2 SVGAGI. V shed 5 bases and J shed 4 bases, with 14 bases lying between them. CDR3 region: CASSRHTPTYGYTF. The CDR3 DNA sequence: TGTGCCAGCAGTAGACACACACCTACCTATGGCTACACCTTC.

The chain couples TRBV25-1 to TRBJ2-2, with 9 positions matching TRBD1. Unmatched junction bases numbered 2, after V lost 4 bases and J lost 5 bases. Looked up from germline, CDR1 is MGHDK and CDR2 is SYGVNS. The CDR3 consists of 14 residues. The chain's CDR3 is CASSAGQGTGELFF. DNA for the CDR3: TGTGCCAGCAGTGCAGGACAGGGGACCGGGGAGCTGTTTTTT. Using reference TRBV25-1 and TRBJ2-2 for the parts outside the CDR3, the full variable domain is EADIYQTPRYLVIGTGKKITLECSQTMGHDKMYWYQQDPGMELHLIHYSYGVNSTEKGDLSSESTVSRIRTEHFPLTLESARPSHTSQYLCASSAGQGTGELFFGEGSRLTVL.

Turning to this clone: The junction differs from germline at one of its ends, possibly a read error. CDR3 in DNA: TGTGCCAGCAGCCCCCTCTCGGGGGTAGACCGGGGAGCTGTTTTT. It codes for CASSPLSGVDRGAVF. The chain combines TRBV5-6 with TRBJ2-2, with D perhaps matching TRBD2 (6 bases). This CDR3 is 15 amino acids long. CDR1 is SGHDT and CDR2 is YYEEEE in the germline V gene.

The chain employs TRBV7-9 and TRBJ2-7; 7 bases align to TRBD1. The CDR3 totals 14 residues. Germline V gene lookup returns CDR1 SEHNR and CDR2 FQNEAQ (reference sequence). V was clipped by 5 bases and J by 4 bases; unmatched bases: 8. In nucleotides, the CDR3 is TGTGCCAGCAGCGACATCCGGGACAGTTACGAGCAGTACTTC. As protein: CASSDIRDSYEQYF.

This chain joins TRBV7-2 and TRBJ1-2; perhaps TRBD1 as D (6 bases). V was trimmed by 5 bases and J by 5 bases, leaving 21 bases between them. This CDR3 spans 16 amino acids. Germline lookup yields CDR1 SGHTA and CDR2 FQGNSA. CDR3 amino acids: CASSLPGQTYVYGYTF. In DNA form, the CDR3 reads TGTGCCAGCAGCCTACCCGGACAGACTTATGTTTATGGCTACACCTTC.

The chain has TRBV7-9 and TRBJ1-2; D is unresolved. Deletions cut 5 bases from V and 4 bases from J, with 20 bases between. This CDR3 has 16 residues. The germline V gene encodes CDR1 SEHNR and CDR2 FQNEAQ (reference sequence). The CDR3 loop reads CASSPLLPDKTYGYTF. CDR3 DNA: TGTGCCAGCAGCCCCCTTTTGCCAGATAAAACCTATGGCTACACCTTC.

The V and J genes are TRBV4-1 and TRBJ1-1; TRBD1 matches 9 bases. With V trimmed by 4 bases and J by 10 bases, 13 bases remained unmatched. The CDR3 is 15 residues long. Germline values: CDR1 MGHRA, CDR2 YSYEKL. The CDR3 DNA sequence: TGCGCCAGCAGCCGACCCGGACAGGGGATTGTAGGAGCTTTCTTT. As protein: CASSRPGQGIVGAFF.

The chain couples TRBV28 to TRBJ2-7, with 8 bases matching TRBD2. Losses at the gene ends were 1 base for V and 1 base for J; bases not matched to a gene: 3. The CDR3 sequence is 15 residues long. CDR1 is MDHEN and CDR2 is SYDVKM in the germline V gene. The CDR3 sequence: CASSLLAGTSYEQYF. DNA of the CDR3: TGTGCCAGCAGTTTATTAGCGGGGACTTCCTACGAGCAGTACTTC.

CDR3 nucleotides: TGCAGCGCAACACGGTGGTTCTATGGCTACACCTTC. Translating it yields CSATRWFYGYTF. The chain has TRBV29-1 and TRBJ1-2; D unclear. The CDR3 runs 12 residues. Germline V gives CDR1 SQVTM, CDR2 ANQGSEA. V lost 7 bases to trimming and J lost 4 bases, with 13 bases between them.

The J gene is TRBJ2-7, the V gene TRBV28; D may be TRBD1 (6 bases). The CDR3 runs to 13 residues. Trimming left V 7 bases short and J 7 bases short, with 17 bases between. Germline V gene lookup returns CDR1 MDHEN and CDR2 SYDVKM. In nucleotides, the CDR3 is TGTGCCAGCACTGCCAGGACAGCTCGGGAGCAGTACTTC. Translated: CASTARTAREQYF.

The chain combines TRBV28 with TRBJ2-6; D is unclear. This CDR3 spans 18 amino acids. Germline V lookup: CDR1 MDHEN, CDR2 SYDVKM. V was cut by 2 bases and J by 0 bases, with 14 bases left in between. CDR3 bases: TGTGCCAGCAGTTTACCTTTATCCTTAAGCTCTGGGGCCAACGTCCTGACTTTC. This sequence encodes CASSLPLSLSSGANVLTF. The entire variable domain, with the rest obtained from reference TRBV28 and TRBJ2-6, is as follows: DVKVTQSSRYLVKRTGEKVFLECVQDMDHENMFWYRQDPGLGLRLIYFSYDVKMKEKGDIPEGYSVSREKKERFSLILESASTNQTSMYLCASSLPLSLSSGANVLTFGAGSRLTVL.

This chain uses TRBV4-1 with TRBJ1-3; D is uncertain. The CDR3 consists of 16 residues. The germline V and J ends were trimmed by 0 bases and 8 bases, with 17 bases remaining between them. CDR1 is MGHRA and CDR2 is YSYEKL in the germline V gene. CDR3 bases: TGCGCCAGCAGCCAAGAACTCACCAAGGGTCGGGACACCATATATTTT. This gives the protein CASSQELTKGRDTIYF.